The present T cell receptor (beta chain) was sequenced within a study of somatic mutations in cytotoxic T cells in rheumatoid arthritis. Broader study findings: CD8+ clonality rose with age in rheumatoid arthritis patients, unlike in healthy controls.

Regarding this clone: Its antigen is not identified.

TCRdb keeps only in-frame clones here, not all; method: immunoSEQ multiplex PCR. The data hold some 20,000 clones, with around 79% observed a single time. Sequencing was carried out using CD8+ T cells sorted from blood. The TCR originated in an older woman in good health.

CDR3 in DNA: TGTGCCAGCAGCTCTGGGACTTCTGCCAATGAGCAGTTCTTC. Translating gives CASSSGTSANEQFF. The chain links TRBV9 to TRBJ2-1; D is possibly TRBD2 (6 bases). CDR1 and CDR2 from the germline V gene are SGDLS and YYNGEE. CDR3 length: 14 amino acids. Between the trimmed V and J ends, which lost 4 bases and 6 bases, there was a span of 14 bases.